These 21 T cell receptor beta chains originate from one sample sequenced in a study of T cell responses to AZD1222 COVID-19 vaccine. The protocol was immunoSEQ multiplex PCR, while the TCRdb copy is restricted to in-frame clones and leaves out a portion. The sample holds about 60,000 clones; 75% to 90% are singletons and the top ten take roughly 7.2%. The specimen was peripheral blood, collected 28 days after the second AZD1222 dose. These receptors originate from an adult who received the AZD1222 COVID-19 vaccine.

The V and J genes are TRBV6-9 and TRBJ1-5; D is perhaps TRBD1 (5 bases). Trimming pared 5 bases from V and 5 bases from J, leaving 16 bases between. The germline gives CDR1 MNHGY, CDR2 SVAAGI. This CDR3 is 15 amino acids long. CDR3 nucleotides: TGTGCCAGCAGTCCCAGTAGGCAGGGTCATCAGCCCCAGCATTTT. It yields the protein CASSPSRQGHQPQHF.

This clone was detected only once. The rearrangement joins TRBV5-4 to TRBJ1-1; tentative D call: TRBD1 (5 bases). The germline V and J ends were trimmed by 10 bases and 11 bases, with 27 bases remaining between them. CDR1 is SGHNT, CDR2 YYREEE, per germline (reference sequence). The CDR3 consists of 14 residues. The CDR3 loop is CAGTPGPAEVGAFF. The CDR3, as DNA: TGTGCCGGGACCCCGGGACCGGCGGAGGTAGGGGCTTTCTTT.

The V call is TRBV5-6, the J call TRBJ1-6; 7 positions agree with TRBD1. Germline V lookup: CDR1 SGHDT, CDR2 YYEEEE. This CDR3 comprises 13 residues. Trimming removed 0 bases from V and 9 bases from J; junction bases left unmatched: 0. This chain's CDR3 is CASSLDRGSPLHF. The CDR3 DNA is TGTGCCAGCAGCTTGGACAGGGGTTCACCCCTCCACTTT.

In this sample, this clone turned up once. The chain links TRBV9 to TRBJ2-3; TRBD2 matches 7 bases. Looked up from germline, CDR1 is SGDLS and CDR2 is YYNGEE. V shed 0 bases and J 4 bases; nucleotides not matched to a gene: 8. The CDR3 spans 16 residues. CDR3 bases: TGTGCCAGCAGCGTAGCTTTAGGCGGGAGCGCAGATACGCAGTATTTT. It yields the protein CASSVALGGSADTQYF.

The chain carries TRBV11-2 and TRBJ2-3; 9 bases align to TRBD1. This CDR3 contains 15 residues. J gave up 4 bases and V 6 bases, and 8 bases lay outside the gene matches. Looked up from germline, CDR1 is SGHAT and CDR2 is FQNNGV. The CDR3 nucleotides are TGTGCCAGCAGTTCCTACAGGGGGCGGGCAGATACGCAGTATTTT. It translates to CASSSYRGRADTQYF.

V is TRBV19 and J is TRBJ2-1; D remains ambiguous. V was cut by 8 bases and J by 4 bases, with 9 bases left in between. Germline CDR1 LNHDA, CDR2 SQIVND (reference sequence). The CDR3 extends over 12 amino acids. CDR3 protein: CASVGAYNEQFF. Written as DNA, the CDR3 is TGTGCCAGTGTTGGTGCTTACAATGAGCAGTTCTTC.

In DNA, the CDR3 is TGCGCCAGCAGCTTAAAGGCCCCAGGGGGCCTAATGGACAAAAACATTCAGTACTTC. Translating it yields CASSLKAPGGLMDKNIQYF. The chain joins TRBV5-1 to TRBJ2-4; 8 bases match TRBD1. The CDR3 is 19 residues long. The ends lost 2 bases at V and 3 bases at J; junction bases unmatched: 16. The V gene's germline CDR1 is SGHRS and CDR2 YFSETQ.

J is TRBJ2-3 and V is TRBV5-1; D might be TRBD2 (6 bases). With 4 bases removed from V and 0 bases from J, the gap between germline ends came to 9 bases. This CDR3 has 14 residues. Germline loops: CDR1 SGHRS, CDR2 YFSETQ. The CDR3 spells CASSPEGSTDTQYF. The CDR3 DNA reads as TGCGCCAGCAGCCCGGAGGGGAGCACAGATACGCAGTATTTT.

The chain employs TRBV5-5 and TRBJ2-5, with 8 positions matching TRBD2. Germline trimming cut 1 base from V and 5 bases from J; bases unmatched to any gene: 1. CDR3 size: 13 residues. CDR1 is SGHKS and CDR2 is YYEKEE in the germline V gene (reference sequence). The DNA of the CDR3 is TGTGCCAGCAGCTTGACGGGAGGGGAGACCCAGTACTTC. Residues: CASSLTGGETQYF.

This chain uses TRBV7-9 with TRBJ1-2; unclear D gene. The CDR3 length is 15 residues. V dropped 3 bases and J dropped 0 bases, with 11 bases sitting between them. CDR1 and CDR2 (germline): SEHNR, FQNEAQ (reference sequence). In DNA form, the CDR3 reads TGTGCCAGCAGCTTTATCGACGGAGCTAACTATGGCTACACCTTC. It codes for CASSFIDGANYGYTF.

The DNA for the CDR3 is TGTGCCAGCTCACCACGGACAGGCAGCACAGATACGCAGTATTTT. This sequence encodes CASSPRTGSTDTQYF. V usage is TRBV18 and J usage is TRBJ2-3; 7 nucleotides match TRBD1. Germline V lookup: CDR1 KGHSH, CDR2 LQKENI. After removal of 1 base from V and 0 bases from J, the junction contained 1 base not matched to a gene. The CDR3 has 15 amino acids.

The chain joins TRBV18 to TRBJ2-7, with TRBD1 matching over 7 bases. CDR1 KGHSH and CDR2 LQKENI come from the germline V gene. V was clipped by 4 bases and J by 2 bases; unmatched bases: 2. There are 13 residues in the CDR3. CDR3 in amino acids: CASSLDRAYEQYF. The CDR3, as DNA: TGTGCCAGCTCACTAGACAGGGCCTACGAGCAGTACTTC.

The chain has TRBV9 and TRBJ2-7, with a possible D match to TRBD2 (5 bases). The CDR3 runs to 14 residues. CDR1 and CDR2 from the germline V gene are SGDLS and YYNGEE. V was pared by 3 bases and J by 2 bases, with 12 bases between. The CDR3 coding sequence is TGTGCCAGCAGCGCCGGAGCGGATACCTACGAGCAGTACTTC. Translating gives CASSAGADTYEQYF.

The chain has TRBV2 and TRBJ2-1; 8 bases agree with TRBD2. Germline V gene sequence: CDR1 SNHLY, CDR2 FYNNEI. CDR3 length: 14 amino acids. V was pared by 6 bases and J by 9 bases, with 10 bases of the junction left unmatched. The CDR3 here is CASRTGTRGAEQFF. The CDR3 DNA is TGTGCCAGCAGGACCGGGACTAGAGGAGCTGAGCAGTTCTTC. The variable domain in full, with the rest retrieved from reference TRBV2 and TRBJ2-1, is EPEVTQTPSHQVTQMGQEVILRCVPISNHLYFYWYRQILGQKVEFLVSFYNNEISEKSEIFDDQFSVERPDGSNFTLKIRSTKLEDSAMYFCASRTGTRGAEQFFGPGTRLTVL.

This chain connects TRBV5-1 to TRBJ1-4, with 7 bases identical to TRBD1. Trimming at V came to 1 base and at J to 7 bases, leaving 7 bases not matched to a gene. Per the germline V gene, CDR1 is SGHRS and CDR2 is YFSETQ. The CDR3 is 15 amino acids. This CDR3 reads CASSLYGTVFEKLFF. CDR3 nucleotides: TGCGCCAGCAGCTTGTACGGGACAGTTTTTGAAAAACTGTTTTTT.

The chain employs TRBV30 and TRBJ1-2; weak D call: TRBD1 (5 bases). There are 11 residues in the CDR3. V was cut by 1 base and J by 7 bases, with 7 bases left in between. Germline V CDR1 and CDR2: GTSNPN, SVGIG (reference sequence). DNA of the CDR3: TGTGCCTGGAGTGCAGGGAGTGGCTACACCTTC. Its translation is CAWSAGSGYTF.

DNA for the CDR3: TGTGCCAGCAGCTTGTGGACTCAGCCCCAGCATTTT. Amino acids: CASSLWTQPQHF. The gene calls are TRBV5-6 and TRBJ1-5; D remains unclear. Germline V gene lookup returns CDR1 SGHDT and CDR2 YYEEEE. The CDR3 sequence is 12 residues long. The ends were cut back, 1 base at V and 6 bases at J, with 5 bases in the middle.

This clone appeared a single time. The chain combines TRBV28 with TRBJ1-1; D remains unclear. Germline CDR1 and CDR2: MDHEN and SYDVKM. Trimming cost V 3 bases and J 11 bases, with 10 bases left between them. The CDR3 extends over 11 amino acids. The chain's CDR3 is CASSLGRRAFF. The CDR3 DNA reads TGTGCCAGCAGTTTGGGTCGGCGGGCTTTCTTT.

J is TRBJ2-3 and V is TRBV19; 7 nucleotides agree with TRBD1. Trimming took 4 bases from V and 1 from J; bases not matched to a gene: 5. This CDR3 contains 15 residues. CDR1 is LNHDA and CDR2 is SQIVND in the germline V gene (reference sequence). The CDR3 sequence: CASSTTGVRTDTQYF. In DNA, the CDR3 is TGTGCCAGTAGTACCACAGGGGTCCGCACAGATACGCAGTATTTT. Together with reference TRBV19 and TRBJ2-3, the CDR3 gives the full variable domain: DGGITQSPKYLFRKEGQNVTLSCEQNLNHDAMYWYRQDPGQGLRLIYYSQIVNDFQKGDIAEGYSVSREKKESFPLTVTSAQKNPTAFYLCASSTTGVRTDTQYFGPGTRLTVL.

The sample holds a few counts of this clone. In DNA, the CDR3 is TGTGCCAGCAGTTACGGAGGTTTTAATTCACCCCTCCACTTT. It translates to CASSYGGFNSPLHF. This chain uses TRBV6-5 with TRBJ1-6; unclear D gene. The CDR3 spans 14 residues. Germline CDR1 and CDR2: MNHEY and SVGAGI. Between the trimmed V and J ends, which lost 2 bases and 6 bases, there was a span of 8 bases.

This chain links TRBV2 with TRBJ2-2; TRBD1 matches at 9 bases. Germline V gives CDR1 SNHLY, CDR2 FYNNEI. The V and J ends lost 5 bases and 6 bases, in that order; junction bases with no gene match: 4. This CDR3 spans 14 amino acids. The CDR3 region is CASSMRQGAGELFF. In DNA form, the CDR3 reads TGTGCCAGCAGTATGAGACAGGGGGCCGGGGAGCTGTTTTTT.